The next 32 T cell receptor beta chains were all read from a single sample in a study of graft-versus-host responses after intestinal transplantation (dated by TCRdb to about 2021). The library was produced with the immunoSEQ multiplex PCR assay. TCRdb took this table from immuneACCESS and kept in-frame rearrangements with V and J called. Such tables lack part of the clones; where checked against another copy, unresolved V genes explain under half of the gap, and the rest is unexplained. This sample is represented by around 88,000 clones; 80% to 95% of them were singletons. Together, the top ten hold 7.6% of the sample. The meaning of the sample's time point label: cells obtained before transplantation from donor or recipient. No antigen is known for these receptors. Specimen: unstimulated CD8+ T cells sorted from spleen or lymph node cells, collected before transplant. These receptors were collected from a human donor who was the organ donor for an intestinal transplant.

The chain carries TRBV27 and TRBJ1-4; D is unclear. V gave up 6 bases and J gave up 0 bases, with 14 bases separating them. The CDR3 runs 16 residues. Germline CDR1 reads MNHEY; CDR2 reads SMNVEV (reference sequence). In DNA, the CDR3 is TGTGCCAGCAGACTGGGTGATGCCGCAACTAATGAAAAACTGTTTTTT. Translation: CASRLGDAATNEKLFF. Combining the CDR3 with reference TRBV27 and TRBJ1-4 gives the whole variable domain EAQVTQNPRYLITVTGKKLTVTCSQNMNHEYMSWYRQDPGLGLRQIYYSMNVEVTDKGDVPEGYKVSRKEKRNFPLILESPSPNQTSLYFCASRLGDAATNEKLFFGSGTQLSVL.

The chain carries TRBV4-1 and TRBJ1-3; maybe TRBD1 (5 bases). CDR3 size: 15 residues. Germline V lookup: CDR1 MGHRA, CDR2 YSYEKL. The V and J ends lost 0 bases and 3 bases respectively, with 9 bases between them. The CDR3 region is CASSQDEGLGNTIYF. In nucleotides, the CDR3 is TGCGCCAGCAGCCAAGATGAGGGACTTGGAAACACCATATATTTT.

This chain joins TRBV5-6 and TRBJ2-2, with 7 bases aligning to TRBD1. Germline CDR1 is SGHDT and CDR2 is YYEEEE. Trimming removed 8 bases from V and 6 bases from J; junction bases left unmatched: 4. This CDR3 has 12 amino acids. DNA for the CDR3: TGTGCCAGTACAACAGGGGCCGGGGAGCTGTTTTTT. Translating it yields CASTTGAGELFF.

CDR3 sequence reads: CASSLRFAALTDTQYF. CDR3 DNA: TGTGCCAGCAGCTTACGTTTTGCAGCCCTCACAGATACGCAGTATTTT. The chain joins TRBV7-6 to TRBJ2-3; no clear D. Germline CDR1 SGHVS, CDR2 FNYEAQ. The CDR3 covers 16 residues. V lost 2 bases and J 2 bases, leaving 14 bases between the germline ends.

This sequence joins TRBV10-2 and TRBJ2-7; TRBD1 is a possible D gene (5 bases). CDR1 is WSHSY, CDR2 SAAADI, per germline. The CDR3 runs 12 residues. Trimming took off 4 bases at V and 7 bases at J, with 11 bases between the two ends. The chain's CDR3 is CASSGTSREQYF. CDR3 nucleotide sequence: TGCGCCAGCAGTGGGACAAGCCGGGAGCAGTACTTC.

The chain links TRBV5-5 to TRBJ2-7, with TRBD2 identical over 7 bases. The V gene's germline CDR1 is SGHKS and CDR2 YYEKEE (reference sequence). The CDR3 loop spans 13 amino acids. Trimming removed 7 bases from V and 0 bases from J; junction bases left unmatched: 4. CDR3 nucleotide sequence: TGTGCCAGCGCGCGGGAGTCCTCCTACGAGCAGTACTTC. Residues: CASARESSYEQYF.

This rearrangement joins TRBV9 to TRBJ2-5; no reliable D call. V was clipped by 0 bases and J by 2 bases, with 14 bases between them. This CDR3 is 16 amino acids long. From germline, CDR1 is SGDLS and CDR2 YYNGEE. The CDR3 region has the DNA TGTGCCAGCAGCGTAGTGGGCTCACTTTCTCAAGAGACCCAGTACTTC. Translating gives CASSVVGSLSQETQYF.

The chain links TRBV4-1 to TRBJ1-1; D unresolved. Per the germline V gene, CDR1 is MGHRA and CDR2 is YSYEKL. V was clipped by 1 base and J by 3 bases, with 12 bases between them. The CDR3 consists of 15 residues. CDR3 nucleotide sequence: TGCGCCAGCAGCCAAGCCGGGCCTGGGGACACTGAAGCTTTCTTT. Translated: CASSQAGPGDTEAFF.

A remark on this clone: Mismatch with germline at one junction end may stem from a read error. This chain uses TRBV7-2 with TRBJ2-7, with 9 positions matching TRBD1. CDR1 and CDR2 (germline): SGHTA, FQGNSA. The CDR3 covers 14 residues. CDR3 sequence (DNA): TGTGCCGGCAGCTCCGGGGACAGGGTCCACGAGCAGTACTTC. It specifies CAGSSGDRVHEQYF. Combining the CDR3 with reference TRBV7-2 and TRBJ2-7 gives the whole variable domain GAGVSQSPSNKVTEKGKDVELRCDPISGHTALYWYRQSLGQGLEFLIYFQGNSAPDKSGLPSDRFSAERTGGSVSTLTIQRTQQEDSAVYLCAGSSGDRVHEQYFGPGTRLTVT.

The chain recombines TRBV5-4 with TRBJ1-4, with D tentatively TRBD1 (5 bases). V was trimmed by 0 bases and J by 8 bases, leaving 11 bases between them. CDR1 and CDR2 from the germline V gene are SGHNT and YYREEE (reference sequence). This CDR3 is built from 14 residues. This chain's CDR3 is CASSLAQDPEKLFF. The CDR3 region has the DNA TGTGCCAGCAGCTTGGCACAGGACCCAGAAAAACTGTTTTTT.

The CDR3 here is CASSLNRRNYEQYF. CDR3 sequence (DNA): TGCGCCAGCAGCTTAAACAGGAGGAACTACGAGCAGTACTTC. The rearrangement links TRBV5-1 to TRBJ2-5; either TRBD1 or TRBD2 may supply D (5 bases each). Near its end, the DNA agrees better with TRBJ2-7, so the J call may be wrong. Germline values: CDR1 SGHRS, CDR2 YFSETQ. The CDR3 loop spans 14 amino acids.

The chain uses TRBV7-3 and TRBJ1-1, with D perhaps TRBD1 (5 bases). The CDR3 is 13 amino acids. V was shortened by 5 bases and J by 6 bases, with 13 bases between the two germline ends. CDR1 and CDR2 (germline): SGHTA, FQGTGA. The CDR3 loop reads CASSLVWGAEAFF. Written as DNA, the CDR3 is TGTGCCAGCAGCCTGGTGTGGGGGGCTGAAGCTTTCTTT.

J is TRBJ2-5 and V is TRBV29-1; unclear D gene. CDR1 is SQVTM and CDR2 is ANQGSEA in the germline V gene. The CDR3 has 12 amino acids. With 2 bases removed from V and 5 bases from J, the gap between germline ends came to 9 bases. The CDR3 is CSVELNGETQYF. In nucleotides, the CDR3 is TGCAGCGTTGAACTCAACGGGGAGACCCAGTACTTC.

The chain is built from TRBV7-9 and TRBJ2-3; possible D gene TRBD2, 5 bases. CDR1 and CDR2 from the germline V gene are SEHNR and FQNEAQ (reference sequence). V was shortened by 3 bases and J by 2 bases, with 12 bases between the two germline ends. The CDR3 has 15 amino acids. As DNA, the CDR3 is TGTGCCAGCAGCTTGGAACTAGGAACCACAGATACGCAGTATTTT. Protein: CASSLELGTTDTQYF.

The chain employs TRBV9 and TRBJ2-1, with D perhaps TRBD1 (5 bases). V was shortened by 3 bases and J by 6 bases, with 19 bases between the two germline ends. CDR1 and CDR2 from the germline V gene are SGDLS and YYNGEE. This CDR3 comprises 16 residues. The CDR3 sequence: CASSEGLQTWANEQFF. CDR3 DNA sequence: TGTGCCAGCAGCGAGGGGCTCCAGACCTGGGCCAATGAGCAGTTCTTC. Filled out from reference TRBV9 and TRBJ2-1, the complete variable domain reads DSGVTQTPKHLITATGQRVTLRCSPRSGDLSVYWYQQSLDQGLQFLIQYYNGEERAKGNILERFSAQQFPDLHSELNLSSLELGDSALYFCASSEGLQTWANEQFFGPGTRLTVL.

This rearrangement joins TRBV4-1 to TRBJ2-2; 10 bases are a match to TRBD2. The CDR3 loop spans 17 amino acids. CDR1 and CDR2 (germline): MGHRA, YSYEKL. J lost 7 bases, V lost 1 base, and 9 bases had no gene match. CDR3 in amino acids: CASSQGAQRGGGGELFF. The CDR3, as DNA: TGCGCCAGCAGCCAAGGAGCCCAGCGGGGGGGCGGCGGGGAGCTGTTTTTT.

This clone is judged medium-sized (0.01 to 0.1%). This sequence joins TRBV7-8 and TRBJ1-2; 10 positions match TRBD1. The CDR3 spans 18 residues. V lost 5 bases and J lost 3; bases outside the gene matches: 15. CDR1 is SGHVS, CDR2 FQNEAQ, per germline. This CDR3 is CASSPPSGTGVSHYGYTF. Here the CDR3 DNA reads TGTGCCAGCAGCCCGCCCTCCGGGACAGGGGTGTCTCACTATGGCTACACCTTC.

The gene calls are TRBV7-9 and TRBJ2-7, with D possibly called TRBD1 or TRBD2 (5 bases each). In germline, CDR1 is SEHNR, CDR2 FQNEAQ (reference sequence). V lost 3 bases and J 3 bases, leaving 15 bases between the germline ends. The CDR3 totals 15 residues. The CDR3 spells CASSLSGTSGYEQYF. CDR3 coding DNA: TGTGCCAGCAGCTTGTCCGGGACCTCGGGCTACGAGCAGTACTTC.

The V call is TRBV6-6, the J call TRBJ2-2; 8 bases line up with TRBD2. The germline CDR1 and CDR2 sequences are MNHNY and SVGAGI (reference sequence). The CDR3 totals 14 residues. Trimming cost V 6 bases and J 8 bases; bases outside gene matches: 8. The CDR3 DNA sequence: TGTGCCAGCAGGTCCAGCGGGAGTCGTGGGGAGCTGTTTTTT. Translated: CASRSSGSRGELFF.

This chain links TRBV2 with TRBJ2-1, with D unresolved. The CDR3 covers 16 residues. CDR1 is SNHLY and CDR2 is FYNNEI in the germline V gene. The V end lost 4 bases, the J end lost 9 bases, and 22 bases lay between the germline ends. CDR3 in amino acids: CASSVLQILELPEQFF. The CDR3 DNA is TGTGCCAGCAGTGTTCTACAGATACTGGAGCTCCCTGAGCAGTTCTTC.

The V and J genes are TRBV7-3 and TRBJ2-5, with D possibly being TRBD1 or TRBD2 (6 bases each). The CDR3 spans 13 residues. Germline V gene data show CDR1 as SGHTA and CDR2 as FQGTGA. With 2 bases removed from V and 4 bases from J, the gap between germline ends came to 8 bases. The CDR3 here is CASSLEGGETQYF. In DNA, the CDR3 is TGTGCCAGCAGCTTAGAGGGGGGAGAGACCCAGTACTTC.

The chain uses TRBV10-2 and TRBJ2-3; the match to TRBD2 covers 9 bases. The V and J ends lost 8 bases and 2 bases, in that order; junction bases with no gene match: 5. The CDR3 has 14 residues. From germline, CDR1 is WSHSY and CDR2 SAAADI. The CDR3 DNA sequence: TGCGCCAGCGCCGGGACTAGCTACACAGATACGCAGTATTTT. Its protein is CASAGTSYTDTQYF.

The chain couples TRBV30 to TRBJ2-1; D is tentatively TRBD1 or TRBD2 (6 bases each). The length of the CDR3 is 11 residues. The ends were cut back, 1 base at V and 9 bases at J, with 7 bases in the middle. Germline V gene lookup returns CDR1 GTSNPN and CDR2 SVGIG (reference sequence). This CDR3 reads CAWSEGGEQFF. CDR3 coding DNA: TGTGCCTGGAGTGAGGGGGGTGAGCAGTTCTTC.

The gene calls are TRBV29-1 and TRBJ2-3; the match to TRBD2 covers 10 bases. CDR1 and CDR2 from the germline V gene are SQVTM and ANQGSEA. The trim removed 4 bases at V and 2 bases at J, leaving 3 bases unmatched. This CDR3 is built from 14 residues. The CDR3 sequence is CSVGLAGVTDTQYF. CDR3 coding DNA: TGCAGCGTTGGCCTAGCGGGAGTCACAGATACGCAGTATTTT.

This clone appeared once. This chain joins TRBV7-6 and TRBJ1-4; D not certain. V was pared by 0 bases and J by 0 bases, with 5 bases between. The CDR3 sequence is 15 residues long. Germline V gives CDR1 SGHVS, CDR2 FNYEAQ. This CDR3 is CASSLAGATNEKLFF. The DNA for the CDR3 is TGTGCCAGCAGCTTAGCGGGTGCAACTAATGAAAAACTGTTTTTT. Looking up the rest from reference TRBV7-6 and TRBJ1-4 gives the full variable domain: GAGVSQSPRYKVTKRGQDVALRCDPISGHVSLYWYRQALGQGPEFLTYFNYEAQQDKSGLPNDRFSAERPEGSISTLTIQRTEQRDSAMYRCASSLAGATNEKLFFGSGTQLSVL.

The CDR3 DNA reads as TGTGCCAGCAGTGCCTCAGAGACCCAGTACTTC. It encodes CASSASETQYF. The rearrangement uses TRBV6-1 and TRBJ2-5; no definite D call. Trimming took 4 bases from V and 4 from J, leaving 4 bases between them. The CDR3 consists of 11 residues. Looked up from germline, CDR1 is MNHNS and CDR2 is SASEGT.

The gene calls are TRBV6-1 and TRBJ2-7; D possibly corresponds to TRBD1 (6 bases). The germline CDR1 and CDR2 sequences are MNHNS and SASEGT. V gave up 0 bases and J gave up 0 bases, with 12 bases separating them. The CDR3 is 16 residues long. CDR3 sequence (DNA): TGTGCCAGCAGTGAAGCGAACCAGGGGCCCTCCTACGAGCAGTACTTC. Translating gives CASSEANQGPSYEQYF.

V gene TRBV19 combines with J gene TRBJ2-5; no reliable D call. Germline V lookup: CDR1 LNHDA, CDR2 SQIVND (reference sequence). With 3 bases removed from V and 1 base from J, the gap between germline ends came to 9 bases. The CDR3 totals 14 residues. CDR3 sequence reads: CASSMGIGQETQYF. The CDR3 DNA is TGTGCCAGTAGTATGGGAATTGGCCAAGAGACCCAGTACTTC. The full variable domain, with the rest looked up from reference TRBV19 and TRBJ2-5, is DGGITQSPKYLFRKEGQNVTLSCEQNLNHDAMYWYRQDPGQGLRLIYYSQIVNDFQKGDIAEGYSVSREKKESFPLTVTSAQKNPTAFYLCASSMGIGQETQYFGPGTRLLVL.

The chain joins TRBV7-9 to TRBJ1-1; D gene uncertain. The length of the CDR3 is 15 residues. From germline, CDR1 is SEHNR and CDR2 FQNEAQ (reference sequence). Trimming took off 0 bases at V and 4 bases at J, with 12 bases between the two ends. CDR3 DNA: TGTGCCAGCAGCTTAGCGGGCGAGTGGGGCACTGAAGCTTTCTTT. Translating gives CASSLAGEWGTEAFF.

This chain uses TRBV30 with TRBJ1-3; D is uncertain. Trimming cost V 0 bases and J 0 bases, with 9 bases left between them. The CDR3 contains 15 residues. Looked up from germline, CDR1 is GTSNPN and CDR2 is SVGIG (reference sequence). The CDR3 nucleotides are TGTGCCTGGAGTGTAGAGGGAGGCTCTGGAAACACCATATATTTT. The encoded protein is CAWSVEGGSGNTIYF.

The gene calls are TRBV5-6 and TRBJ1-1, with D tentatively TRBD1 (6 bases). Trimming removed 4 bases from V and 4 bases from J, with 23 bases in between. Germline lookup yields CDR1 SGHDT and CDR2 YYEEEE. This CDR3 contains 17 residues. In nucleotides, the CDR3 is TGTGCCAGCAGCCACCTGACCATCACAGGGATTGGCACTGAAGCTTTCTTT. It codes for CASSHLTITGIGTEAFF.

J is TRBJ2-7 and V is TRBV15; 12 positions match TRBD2. The CDR3 contains 14 residues. J was trimmed by 5 bases and V by 1 base; bases with no gene match: 0. Germline V gene sequence: CDR1 LNHNV, CDR2 YYDKDF (reference sequence). The DNA of the CDR3 is TGTGCCACCAGCAGAGCTAGCGGGAGGGACGAGCAGTACTTC. Protein: CATSRASGRDEQYF.